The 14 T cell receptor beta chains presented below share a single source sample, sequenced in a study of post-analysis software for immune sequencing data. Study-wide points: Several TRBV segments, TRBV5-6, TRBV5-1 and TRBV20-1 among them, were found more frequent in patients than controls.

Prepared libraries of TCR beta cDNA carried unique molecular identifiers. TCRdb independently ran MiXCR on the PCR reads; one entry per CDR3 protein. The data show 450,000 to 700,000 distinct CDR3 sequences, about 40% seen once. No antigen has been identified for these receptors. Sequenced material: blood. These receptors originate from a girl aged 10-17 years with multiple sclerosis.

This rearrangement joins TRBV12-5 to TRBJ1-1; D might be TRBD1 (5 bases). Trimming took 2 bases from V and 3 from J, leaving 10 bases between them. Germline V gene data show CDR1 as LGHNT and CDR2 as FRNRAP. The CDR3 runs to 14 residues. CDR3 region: CASGLPGRHTEAFF. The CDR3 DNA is TGTGCTAGTGGTTTGCCGGGGCGACACACTGAAGCTTTCTTT.

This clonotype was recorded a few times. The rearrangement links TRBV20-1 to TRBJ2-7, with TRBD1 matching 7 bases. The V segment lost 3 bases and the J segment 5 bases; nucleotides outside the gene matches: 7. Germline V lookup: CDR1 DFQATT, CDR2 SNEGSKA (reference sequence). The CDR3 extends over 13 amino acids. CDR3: CSASDGTVHEQYF. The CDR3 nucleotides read TGCAGTGCTAGCGACGGGACAGTCCACGAGCAGTACTTC.

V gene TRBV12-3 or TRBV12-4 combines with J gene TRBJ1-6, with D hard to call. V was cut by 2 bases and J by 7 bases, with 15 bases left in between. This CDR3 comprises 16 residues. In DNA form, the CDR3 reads TGTGCCAGCAGTTTACACCCCGGGCGGCCGAATTCACCCCTCCACTTT. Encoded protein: CASSLHPGRPNSPLHF.

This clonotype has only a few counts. CDR3 nucleotide sequence: TGTGCCAGCTCCCAGAAGAGGGGTCTTTACGAGCAGTACTTC. It specifies CASSQKRGLYEQYF. The rearrangement links TRBV12-3 or TRBV12-4 to TRBJ2-7, with D perhaps assigned TRBD1 or TRBD2 (5 bases each). With 8 bases removed from V and 4 bases from J, the gap between germline ends came to 18 bases. The CDR3 contains 14 residues.

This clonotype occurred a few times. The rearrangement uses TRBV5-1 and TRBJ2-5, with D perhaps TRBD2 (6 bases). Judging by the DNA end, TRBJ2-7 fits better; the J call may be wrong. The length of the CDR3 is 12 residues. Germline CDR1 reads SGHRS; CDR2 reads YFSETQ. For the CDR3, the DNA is TGCGCCAGCAGCTTACCGGGAGCCGAGCAGTACTTC. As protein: CASSLPGAEQYF.

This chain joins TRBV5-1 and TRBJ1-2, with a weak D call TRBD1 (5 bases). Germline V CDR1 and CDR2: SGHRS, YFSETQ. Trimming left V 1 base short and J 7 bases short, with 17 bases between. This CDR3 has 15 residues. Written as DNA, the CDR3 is TGCGCCAGCAGCTTGCAAATAGGGGATTTGGGTGGCTACACCTTC. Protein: CASSLQIGDLGGYTF. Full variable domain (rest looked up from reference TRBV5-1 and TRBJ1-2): KAGVTQTPRYLIKTRGQQVTLSCSPISGHRSVSWYQQTPGQGLQFLFEYFSETQRNKGNFPGRFSGRQFSNSRSEMNVSTLELGDSALYLCASSLQIGDLGGYTFGSGTRLTVV.

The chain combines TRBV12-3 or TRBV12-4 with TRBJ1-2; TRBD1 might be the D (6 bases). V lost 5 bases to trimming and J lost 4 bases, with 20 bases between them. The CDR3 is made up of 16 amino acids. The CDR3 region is CASSLHSRGSIYGYTF. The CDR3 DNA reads TGTGCCAGCAGTCTCCACAGTAGGGGGAGTATCTATGGCTACACCTTC.

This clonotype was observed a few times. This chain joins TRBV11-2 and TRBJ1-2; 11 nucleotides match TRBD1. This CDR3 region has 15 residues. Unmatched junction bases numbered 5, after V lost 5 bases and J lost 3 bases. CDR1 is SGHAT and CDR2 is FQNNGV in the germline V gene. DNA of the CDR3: TGTGCCAGCAGCCTTGGACAGGGGGCCTACTATGGCTACACCTTC. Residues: CASSLGQGAYYGYTF.

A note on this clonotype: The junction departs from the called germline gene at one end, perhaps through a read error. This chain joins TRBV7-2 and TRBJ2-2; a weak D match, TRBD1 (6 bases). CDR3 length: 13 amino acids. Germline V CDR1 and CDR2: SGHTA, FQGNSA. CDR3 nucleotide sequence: TGTGCCGGCAGCTTAGGGGGAACTGTGGAGCTGTTTTTT. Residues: CAGSLGGTVELFF.

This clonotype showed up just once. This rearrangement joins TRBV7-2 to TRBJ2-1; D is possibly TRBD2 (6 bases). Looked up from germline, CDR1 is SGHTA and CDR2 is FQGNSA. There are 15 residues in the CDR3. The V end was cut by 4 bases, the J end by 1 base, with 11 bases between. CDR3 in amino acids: CASSSNGGSYNEQFF. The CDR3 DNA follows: TGTGCCAGCAGCTCGAACGGAGGGTCCTACAATGAGCAGTTCTTC.

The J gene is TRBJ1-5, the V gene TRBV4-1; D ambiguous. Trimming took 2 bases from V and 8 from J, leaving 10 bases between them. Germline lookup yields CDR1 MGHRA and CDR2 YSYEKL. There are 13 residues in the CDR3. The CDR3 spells CASSQSLVEPQHF. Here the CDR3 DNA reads TGCGCCAGCAGCCAAAGTCTTGTGGAGCCCCAGCATTTT.

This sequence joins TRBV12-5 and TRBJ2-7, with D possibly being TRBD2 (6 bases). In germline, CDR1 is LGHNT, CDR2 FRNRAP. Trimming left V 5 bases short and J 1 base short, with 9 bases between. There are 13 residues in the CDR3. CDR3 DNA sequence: TGTGCTAGTGGTAGGGAGGCGTCCTACGAGCAGTACTTC. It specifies CASGREASYEQYF.

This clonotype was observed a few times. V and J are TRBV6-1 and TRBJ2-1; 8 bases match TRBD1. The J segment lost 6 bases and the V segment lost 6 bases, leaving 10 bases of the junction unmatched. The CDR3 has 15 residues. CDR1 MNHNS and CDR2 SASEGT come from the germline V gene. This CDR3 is CASREGQAPSNEQFF. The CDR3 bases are TGTGCCAGCAGGGAGGGACAGGCCCCCTCCAATGAGCAGTTCTTC.

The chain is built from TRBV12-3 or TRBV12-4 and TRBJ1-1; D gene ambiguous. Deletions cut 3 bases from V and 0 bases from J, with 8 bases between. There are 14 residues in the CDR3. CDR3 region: CASSLDGLNTEAFF. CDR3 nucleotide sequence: TGTGCCAGCAGTTTGGACGGACTGAACACTGAAGCTTTCTTT.